This T cell receptor beta chain was found in a study of cytomegalovirus exposure and HLA in healthy donors (dated 2017 in TCRdb). Broadly, across the study: According to an earlier analysis of a few hundred of the donors, 150 million to 200 million T cells yielded 117 million unique TCR beta sequences and about 300 Gb of sequence data. High-throughput TCR immunosequencing, statistical association of individual TCRs with disease status, and machine learning were combined to predict cytomegalovirus infection status. Of the 300 to 500 genotyped donors, less than 90% were placed in the genetic ancestry cluster associated with self-reported Caucasian donors. The study was designed to test whether signatures of past pathogen exposure could be identified by cataloging public T cell receptors. Donor age, sex, ethnicity and CMV serostatus were collected together with the repertoire data. A handful of DR-DQ haplotypes were handled as single units for association and clustering because linkage in the cohort was strong. To study patterns of TCR occurrence, a later analysis re-analyzed previously published TCR beta repertoires from several hundred donors and added high-resolution HLA genotyping. The study profiled the T cell repertoires of hundreds of subjects by immunosequencing and related them to cytomegalovirus serostatus. Across some 400 genotyped donors of the cohort, an average of about 220,000 unique TCR beta nucleotide sequences per donor were sequenced, and roughly 20% of those sequences were non-productive. Along with the roughly 710-subject first cohort, a separate validation cohort of over a hundred different subjects was used. All discovery cohort repertoires had been generated on a single sequencing platform. In an earlier analysis of roughly 600 of the donors, high-throughput TCR beta sequencing was used to judge whether each TCR beta V gene segment behaved as functional or pseudogenic. The number of donors typed differed by locus, with roughly 629-640 for A, B, C, DRB1 and DQB1, roughly 520 for DQA1, 600 to 610 for DPA1, and roughly 450 for DPB1. Class I and class II HLA loci were covered by the typing at four-digit resolution. Rather than drawing on any new phenotypic data, the later analysis identified candidate immune exposures from TCR beta sequences and the way those sequences occurred across donors. About 310 gigabases of sequencing data and 70 million to 85 million unique TCR sequences were included in an early release covering several hundred HLA-typed donors. In a later genetic analysis, genome-wide SNP genotypes for about three fifths of the 666 donors were used, and that subset was treated as a discovery cohort. What the work shows at the level of the full study, not this receptor alone: Roughly uniform sequencing depth across donors was assumed in presence/absence analyses, although this assumption may not hold. About 15 rarely observed V segments, including chromosome 9 orphons, were excluded from the earlier analysis of just under 600 of the donors because counts were too low. Specific HLA alleles were associated with more than 15,000 TCR beta sequences at a false discovery rate of 0.05 in a later analysis. In vitro tests confirmed that a few of the cytomegalovirus-associated TCR beta chains recognize cytomegalovirus antigens. A later analysis reported that several top co-occurrence clusters appeared linked to parvovirus B19, influenza, CMV and Epstein-Barr virus. The only immune exposure information available for the cohort was CMV serostatus. A cluster of highly shared sequence variants was judged likely to represent a technical artifact of the sequencing pipeline. The study listed 150 to 200 TCR beta chains as associated with cytomegalovirus. In a later analysis, the rate of TCR association differed among HLA loci, with DRB1 alleles having the most associated TCRs and HLA-C alleles having the fewest. HLA typing was unavailable for some donors at each locus, so association tests used only the typed subset. A further reported finding was that TCR beta sequences accurately predicted the HLA-A and HLA-B alleles for most subjects in the first cohort. Assigning TCR associations to individual alleles was difficult when HLA alleles, especially DR and DQ, strongly co-occurred. While some public TCRs were present in many individuals, most TCR sequences turned up only very rarely across donors. In an earlier analysis of a few hundred of the donors, most TCR beta V segments were observed in productive rearrangements about 90% or about 30% of the time, broadly matching IMGT annotations. A later analysis found that most CMV-associated TCR beta chains appeared HLA-restricted, with HLA associations seemingly driven largely by CMV exposure. Correlated functional status among segregating V segments might be attributable to linkage disequilibrium, but an unknown experimental factor could not be ruled out. In a later analysis, HLA-associated TCR beta chains showed more clonal expansion and lower generation probabilities than non-associated chains that were equally common. Some IMGT-functional V segments, including TRBV6-2 and TRBV6-3, could not be told apart with the 87-base-pair reads, so those segments were excluded. A later genetic analysis associated a missense DCLRE1C variant with V-gene and J-gene trimming of TCR beta chains, and an independent cohort replicated the association. This cohort had only TCR beta chains sequenced, and the lack of alpha or paired-chain data limited which features could be detected. In a later genetic analysis, fewer N-insertions in productive TCRs were reported among donors in an Asian-associated ancestry cluster than the 666-donor mean. According to the authors, the approach could potentially be generalized to other disease states and immunological phenotypes. The classifier was reported to diagnose cytomegalovirus status with high specificity and sensitivity in both the original and validation cohorts.

The CDR3 starts with the cysteine, ends with the phenylalanine, and has 13 residues. The only DNA kept is the CDR3, 39 bases in frame from the first base. CDR1 and CDR2 are drawn from the germline V gene: SGHDT, YYEEEE. The germline V and J ends show losses of 4 bases and 4 bases respectively, and no gene match explains 3 bases of the junction. Receptor amplification or capture employed the immunoSEQ multiplex PCR assay. For the multiplex PCR, a mixture combining 60 forward primers for TCR Vbeta segments and 13 reverse primers for TCR Jbeta segments was used. The CDR3 region of rearranged TCR beta genes was amplified from genomic DNA by a multiplex PCR assay. Amplified TCR beta libraries were sequenced as 87-base-pair reads on the Illumina HiSeq System. The original pipeline was this. A later analysis counted some 80 million unique TCR beta chains across the 690 or so repertoires, and 9 million to 14 million of these chains were shared by at least two donors. To remove PCR and sequencing errors, raw reads were error-corrected and collapsed into unique sequences using a nearest-neighbor algorithm that merged closely related sequences. CDR3 sequences were aligned to IMGT reference sequences to assign V, D and J gene segments. For a sequence to be retained, a match of at least six nucleotides to both a V gene segment and a J gene segment was required. Rearrangements were classified as productive when the CDR3 lacked stop codons and remained in frame with V and J, and all other rearrangements were classified as non-productive. Following IMGT convention, CDR3 was defined as the stretch from the second conserved V-encoded cysteine up to the conserved J-encoded phenylalanine. The earlier analysis of more than 450 of the donors excluded sequences that lacked an unambiguous match to a single V gene segment. In an earlier analysis of some 590 of the donors, a V segment was called functional when productive rearrangements were above 56.7%, and segregating when the standard deviation between donors exceeded 5%. A statistical classification framework was built for diagnosing cytomegalovirus status from the catalog of TCR beta chain sequences. In a later analysis, V and J genes were assigned by comparing TCR nucleotide sequences against IMGT/GENE-DB human TR gene sequences. In a later analysis, CDR3 sequences and most-parsimonious VDJ recombination scenarios were assigned using the TCRdist pipeline. In a later analysis, each TCR beta chain was defined by its CDR3 amino acid sequence together with its V-gene family, and reads without a unique V-gene family were excluded. In a later analysis, 450 to 600 highly shared, low-generation-probability nucleotide sequences were removed to address suspected cross-contamination and a sequencing artifact. A later analysis calculated a clonal expansion index for each public chain from normalized within-repertoire ranks of inferred template counts. In a later analysis, generation probabilities were computed with a VDJ recombination model fitted to out-of-frame rearrangements, and the resulting probabilities were checked against IGoR. A later analysis scored TCR-TCR, TCR-HLA and TCR-CMV co-occurrence with hypergeometric tests, applying a repertoire-size bias correction to TCR pairs. In a later analysis, false discovery rates were estimated by permuting HLA or CMV assignments 20 times. In a later analysis, co-occurring TCRs were grouped with DBSCAN, and TCRdist sequence similarity was added when clustering was performed within HLA-allele-positive subsets. For co-occurrence clustering, repertoires with fewer than 30,000 or more than 120,000 public chains were excluded, along with four or five repertoires with anomalous nucleotide sharing. What TCRdb holds here is the immuneACCESS table cut down to in-frame rearrangements. Part of the clones is not present; checked against another copy, under half of the missing clones reflect an unresolved V gene, and the others are unexplained. Clone size and V and J calls were adopted from that table, with D and trimming inferred from the DNA. A total of some 190,000 clones appear in this sample, 80% of them only once. The ten biggest clones cover 0.85% to 1.4% of the sample.

The cohort was made up of hundreds of healthy bone marrow donors. At the time of sampling, every cohort member was nominally healthy, though immune exposures that went unrecorded were likely present. The donor was CMV seronegative and was included in the group of about 350 seronegative cohort members. Every donor gave a peripheral blood sample, and the peripheral blood mononuclear cells from that sample were used for TCR beta sequencing. Genomic DNA extraction from the blood cell samples was performed with the Qiagen DNeasy Blood Extraction Kit. Notes on this clone: Its target antigen remains unknown. Base qualities were left out, and no much larger clone turns up one base away.

This sequence was found in a woman aged 40 to 50 in good health and CMV-seronegative. Sequencing used PBMCs. The V and J genes are TRBV5-6 and TRBJ2-7, with 9 bases in between that match TRBD2. The CDR3 sequence is CASSGTSLYEQYF. The sequenced DNA: TGTGCCAGCAGCGGGACTAGCTTGTACGAGCAGTACTTC.